This T cell receptor beta chain was obtained from a study of T cell changes during pregnancy in multiple sclerosis. Produced via immunoSEQ multiplex PCR; TCRdb's table is partial and in-frame only. Found here are about 17,000 clones, 80% to 90% of them singletons; the top ten hold approximately 11%. V gave up 0 bases and J gave up 5 bases; unmatched junction bases: 7. Germline CDR1 reads SGHKS; CDR2 reads YYEKEE (reference sequence). The CDR3 is made up of 15 amino acids. Sequenced here: CD8+ T cells from peripheral blood mononuclear cells, sampled in the second trimester of pregnancy. The rearrangement uses TRBV5-5 and TRBJ1-2; 7 bases map to TRBD1. The TCR sequence derives from a female donor in good health, enrolled as a control in a pregnancy study. The CDR3 DNA sequence: TGTGCCAGCAGCTTGGACCACAGGGGCCGGTATGGCTACACCTTC. It codes for CASSLDHRGRYGYTF.